Listed here are 25 T cell receptor beta chains from one sample, sequenced in a study of cytomegalovirus exposure and HLA in healthy donors. A multiplex PCR was run with 60 Vbeta primers and 13 Jbeta primers. Generated by immunoSEQ multiplex PCR, the TCRdb table keeps only in-frame clones and is missing some. The data contain approximately 140,000 clones, 70% to 85% of them singletons. The sequenced sample was PBMCs. The receptors derive from a male donor in good health and CMV-seronegative.

This clone showed up just a few times. This chain uses TRBV29-1 with TRBJ2-7; D may be TRBD2 (5 bases). This CDR3 comprises 14 residues. Germline values: CDR1 SQVTM, CDR2 ANQGSEA. Deletions cut 4 bases from V and 0 bases from J, with 13 bases between. The CDR3 region is CSVGEGPSSYEQYF. The CDR3 DNA reads as TGCAGCGTTGGCGAGGGCCCTAGCTCCTACGAGCAGTACTTC.

This rearrangement joins TRBV6-5 to TRBJ2-2; 7 nucleotides match TRBD1. The V segment lost 0 bases and the J segment 6 bases; nucleotides outside the gene matches: 7. The CDR3 loop spans 16 amino acids. Germline loops: CDR1 MNHEY, CDR2 SVGAGI. The CDR3 sequence: CASSYSPTGTAGELFF. The CDR3 coding sequence is TGTGCCAGCAGTTACTCTCCGACAGGGACCGCCGGGGAGCTGTTTTTT.

This chain links TRBV5-1 with TRBJ2-2; the D gene is possibly TRBD1 (6 bases). The CDR3 has 15 residues. Germline V CDR1 and CDR2: SGHRS, YFSETQ. Between the trimmed V and J ends, which lost 4 bases and 0 bases, there was a span of 10 bases. This CDR3 reads CASSNDRTNTGELFF. CDR3 nucleotide sequence: TGCGCCAGCAGCAATGACAGGACGAACACCGGGGAGCTGTTTTTT.

This chain connects TRBV19 to TRBJ2-7, with D possibly TRBD2 on 5 matching bases. CDR1 is LNHDA, CDR2 SQIVND, per germline (reference sequence). The V and J ends lost 5 bases and 2 bases respectively, with 13 bases between them. The CDR3 consists of 14 residues. The CDR3 here is CASSLEVATYEQYF. The DNA of the CDR3 is TGTGCCAGTAGTCTGGAGGTAGCCACCTACGAGCAGTACTTC.

This chain links TRBV28 with TRBJ2-1; possibly TRBD2 for D (5 bases). CDR3 length: 12 amino acids. Germline V lookup: CDR1 MDHEN, CDR2 SYDVKM. Trimming left V 8 bases short and J 3 bases short, with 8 bases between. The CDR3 spells CASGERYNEQFF. CDR3 coding DNA: TGTGCCAGCGGGGAGCGCTACAATGAGCAGTTCTTC. Supplemented by reference TRBV28 and TRBJ2-1, the full variable domain reads DVKVTQSSRYLVKRTGEKVFLECVQDMDHENMFWYRQDPGLGLRLIYFSYDVKMKEKGDIPEGYSVSREKKERFSLILESASTNQTSMYLCASGERYNEQFFGPGTRLTVL.

This sequence joins TRBV28 and TRBJ1-2, with 7 nucleotides matching TRBD1. Trimming took 6 bases from V and 5 from J; bases not matched to a gene: 15. Germline loops: CDR1 MDHEN, CDR2 SYDVKM. This CDR3 comprises 16 residues. The CDR3 region has the DNA TGTGCCAGCAGCTCCAGGACAGGCCTCCCGGGGTATGGCTACACCTTC. Protein sequence: CASSSRTGLPGYGYTF.

The gene calls are TRBV20-1 and TRBJ2-3, with D perhaps matching TRBD1 (6 bases). The CDR3 totals 11 residues. Germline V gene lookup returns CDR1 DFQATT and CDR2 SNEGSKA (reference sequence). The V and J ends lost 5 bases and 8 bases respectively, with 11 bases between them. The CDR3 DNA reads TGCAGTGCTCTACAGGGCCCTACGCAGTATTTT. Translated, it gives CSALQGPTQYF.

This chain links TRBV5-1 with TRBJ2-7, with 10 bases matching TRBD2. There are 15 residues in the CDR3. V lost 3 bases, J lost 0 bases, and 3 bases stayed unmatched. Per the germline V gene, CDR1 is SGHRS and CDR2 is YFSETQ. CDR3 sequence reads: CASSWGTSASYEQYF. The CDR3 DNA is TGCGCCAGCAGCTGGGGGACTAGCGCCTCCTACGAGCAGTACTTC.

This chain links TRBV28 with TRBJ2-7; 11 bases are a match to TRBD1. CDR3 length: 15 residues. V lost 5 bases, J lost 4 bases, and 7 bases stayed unmatched. Germline V gene data show CDR1 as MDHEN and CDR2 as SYDVKM. In DNA, the CDR3 is TGTGCCAGCAGTATCTCCGGGACAGGGGGGTACGAGCAGTACTTC. As protein: CASSISGTGGYEQYF.

The rearrangement joins TRBV18 to TRBJ2-1; D unresolved. The V end lost 3 bases, the J end lost 8 bases, and 5 bases lay between the germline ends. The CDR3 consists of 11 residues. CDR1 is KGHSH and CDR2 is LQKENI in the germline V gene. Here the CDR3 reads CASSPADEQFF. The DNA of the CDR3 is TGTGCCAGCTCACCGGCGGATGAGCAGTTCTTC. Using reference TRBV18 and TRBJ2-1 for the parts outside the CDR3, the full variable domain is NAGVMQNPRHLVRRRGQEARLRCSPMKGHSHVYWYRQLPEEGLKFMVYLQKENIIDESGMPKERFSAEFPKEGPSILRIQQVVRGDSAAYFCASSPADEQFFGPGTRLTVL.

The V and J genes are TRBV19 and TRBJ1-1; D remains ambiguous. The V end lost 5 bases, the J end lost 0 bases, and 13 bases lay between the germline ends. CDR3 length equals 15 residues. Germline V CDR1 and CDR2: LNHDA, SQIVND (reference sequence). CDR3 amino acids: CASSVSVNMNTEAFF. The CDR3 nucleotides are TGTGCCAGTAGTGTATCCGTTAATATGAACACTGAAGCTTTCTTT.

The V gene is TRBV6-5, the J gene TRBJ2-7; the match to TRBD2 covers 9 bases. This CDR3 spans 15 amino acids. Germline CDR1 is MNHEY and CDR2 is SVGAGI. With 4 bases clipped from V and 2 bases from J, the junction kept 6 bases outside the gene matches. CDR3 sequence: CASSFIAGEPYEQYF. Here the CDR3 DNA reads TGTGCCAGCAGTTTTATAGCGGGAGAGCCCTACGAGCAGTACTTC.

The chain uses TRBV18 and TRBJ2-7, with TRBD2 matching 10 bases. The trim removed 6 bases at V and 3 bases at J, leaving 8 bases unmatched. The germline V gene has CDR1 KGHSH and CDR2 LQKENI. CDR3 length: 15 residues. The CDR3 nucleotides read TGTGCCAGCTCCATGACGACTAGCGGGCGCTACGAGCAGTACTTC. The encoded protein is CASSMTTSGRYEQYF. Complete variable domain (other parts from reference TRBV18 and TRBJ2-7): NAGVMQNPRHLVRRRGQEARLRCSPMKGHSHVYWYRQLPEEGLKFMVYLQKENIIDESGMPKERFSAEFPKEGPSILRIQQVVRGDSAAYFCASSMTTSGRYEQYFGPGTRLTVT.

This clone has just a few counts. The genes are TRBV5-6 and TRBJ2-5, with 10 bases lining up with TRBD1. Trimming removed 4 bases from V and 5 bases from J; junction bases left unmatched: 5. The CDR3 spans 14 residues. Germline CDR1 is SGHDT and CDR2 is YYEEEE. CDR3 region: CASSRTGGGETQYF. CDR3 DNA: TGTGCCAGCAGCCGGACAGGGGGAGGGGAGACCCAGTACTTC.

The rearrangement joins TRBV27 to TRBJ2-7; TRBD1 matches at 9 bases. The J segment lost 5 bases and the V segment lost 6 bases, leaving 8 bases of the junction unmatched. Germline CDR1 reads MNHEY; CDR2 reads SMNVEV (reference sequence). CDR3 size: 14 residues. For the CDR3, the DNA is TGTGCCAGCAGGGCTACGGGACAGGGACACGAGCAGTACTTC. It codes for CASRATGQGHEQYF.

This clone was detected a few times. The chain is built from TRBV10-1 and TRBJ1-4; no clear D gene. The germline V and J ends were trimmed by 4 bases and 0 bases, with 6 bases remaining between them. Germline assignment: CDR1 WNHNN and CDR2 SYGVQD (reference sequence). CDR3 length equals 14 residues. CDR3 protein: CASSVSATNEKLFF. DNA of the CDR3: TGCGCCAGCAGTGTCAGCGCAACTAATGAAAAACTGTTTTTT.

In DNA, the CDR3 is TGTGCCAGCAGATGGACTAGCGGGAGTTTCAACGAGCAGTACTTC. Protein product: CASRWTSGSFNEQYF. The genes are TRBV2 and TRBJ2-7, with TRBD2 matching 13 bases. This CDR3 is built from 15 residues. J gave up 5 bases and V 6 bases, and 7 bases lay outside the gene matches. Germline V lookup: CDR1 SNHLY, CDR2 FYNNEI.

This clone has just one count. The chain links TRBV7-3 to TRBJ2-5; TRBD1 is a possible D gene (5 bases). This CDR3 is built from 13 residues. Germline V gene lookup returns CDR1 SGHTA and CDR2 FQGTGA. With 1 base removed from V and 2 bases from J, the gap between germline ends came to 5 bases. The CDR3 bases are TGTGCCAGCAGCTTAAGACAGCAAGAGACCCAGTACTTC. Encoded protein: CASSLRQQETQYF.

The chain is built from TRBV7-3 and TRBJ2-3, with TRBD2 identical over 9 bases. The germline gives CDR1 SGHTA, CDR2 FQGTGA. V shed 5 bases, J shed 4 bases, and the junction held 4 bases outside the gene matches. CDR3 length: 14 amino acids. The CDR3 sequence: CASSEGLAADTQYF. The CDR3 region has the DNA TGTGCCAGCAGCGAGGGACTAGCCGCAGATACGCAGTATTTT.

V usage is TRBV5-6 and J usage is TRBJ2-1; 9 bases are shared with TRBD1. Looked up from germline, CDR1 is SGHDT and CDR2 is YYEEEE. This CDR3 spans 14 amino acids. Trimming took 0 bases from V and 8 from J; bases not matched to a gene: 3. This CDR3 is CASSLGGQGHEQFF. The CDR3 nucleotides are TGTGCCAGCAGCTTGGGGGGACAGGGCCATGAGCAGTTCTTC.

This rearrangement joins TRBV7-9 to TRBJ1-1; no firm D call. V was shortened by 5 bases and J by 0 bases, with 7 bases between the two germline ends. The CDR3 has 13 amino acids. Germline assignment: CDR1 SEHNR and CDR2 FQNEAQ (reference sequence). Here the CDR3 DNA reads TGTGCCAGCAGCCGACAAGTGAACACTGAAGCTTTCTTT. Protein: CASSRQVNTEAFF. The full variable domain, with the rest looked up from reference TRBV7-9 and TRBJ1-1, is DTGVSQNPRHKITKRGQNVTFRCDPISEHNRLYWYRQTLGQGPEFLTYFQNEAQLEKSRLLSDRFSAERPKGSFSTLEIQRTEQGDSAMYLCASSRQVNTEAFFGQGTRLTVV.

The chain links TRBV6-1 to TRBJ2-7; D might be TRBD1 (6 bases). The CDR3 totals 14 residues. Germline CDR1 reads MNHNS; CDR2 reads SASEGT. V shed 4 bases and J shed 1 base, with 11 bases lying between them. In DNA form, the CDR3 reads TGTGCCAGCAGTGTAGAAAGGGGGTCCTACGAGCAGTACTTC. Protein product: CASSVERGSYEQYF.

J is TRBJ2-7 and V is TRBV9; 8 positions agree with TRBD1. Trimming at V came to 4 bases and at J to 5 bases, leaving 8 bases not matched to a gene. Germline V CDR1 and CDR2: SGDLS, YYNGEE. This CDR3 has 14 residues. The CDR3 spells CASSNPDRAHEQYF. The DNA of the CDR3 is TGTGCCAGCAGCAACCCGGACAGGGCCCACGAGCAGTACTTC.

This clone was detected a few times. The sample holds other DNA sequences that translate to the same CDR3. This chain joins TRBV7-8 and TRBJ1-5; unclear D gene. The germline gives CDR1 SGHVS, CDR2 FQNEAQ. V was clipped by 1 base and J by 0 bases, with 13 bases between them. The length of the CDR3 is 17 residues. CDR3 amino acids: CASSLGTDFYSNQPQHF. Written as DNA, the CDR3 is TGTGCCAGCAGCTTAGGAACCGACTTTTATAGCAATCAGCCCCAGCATTTT.

The J gene is TRBJ2-2, the V gene TRBV11-1; 11 bases fit TRBD1. J was trimmed by 3 bases and V by 1 base; bases with no gene match: 1. CDR1 SGHAT and CDR2 FQDESV come from the germline V gene (reference sequence). CDR3 size: 16 residues. In nucleotides, the CDR3 is TGTGCCAGCAGCTTAGGGGACAGGGGGTACACCGGGGAGCTGTTTTTT. Translated: CASSLGDRGYTGELFF.